This T cell receptor (beta chain) was sequenced in a study of OX40 agonist ivuxolimab in advanced cancers. Germline V gene sequence: CDR1 MNHEY, CDR2 SMNVEV (reference sequence). The CDR3 is made up of 13 amino acids. Trimming took off 5 bases at V and 4 bases at J, with 11 bases between the two ends. TCRdb's copy holds only in-frame clones and misses some; the assay was immunoSEQ multiplex PCR. The sample gives over 40,000 clones, around 81% of which show up once; around 2.7% is in the top ten. This clone was seen a few times. Researchers took blood at baseline, on cycle 4 day 1, and on cycle 7 day 1.

The input for sequencing was CD4+ or CD8+ T cells sorted from blood, taken in a trial of the OX40 agonist ivuxolimab. The sequence came from an adult with an advanced solid tumor such as melanoma, head and neck, liver or kidney cancer. V gene TRBV27 combines with J gene TRBJ1-1, with TRBD1 as a possible D gene (5 bases). The CDR3 coding sequence is TGTGCCAGCAGTCCGACAGTGGGCACTGAAGCTTTCTTT. The encoded protein is CASSPTVGTEAFF.